Detailed here is one TCR beta chain. What it binds is not known. The data originate from a study of cytomegalovirus exposure and HLA in healthy donors. The study, taken as a whole, reports: TCR beta sequences numbering fewer than 20,000 were associated with HLA alleles at 0.05 false discovery rate in a later analysis. In most subjects, TCR beta sequences reportedly gave accurate predictions of HLA-A and HLA-B alleles.

This CDR3 spans 15 amino acids. The germline gives CDR1 MGHRA, CDR2 YSYEKL. Trimming left V 0 bases short and J 1 base short, with 8 bases between. The PCR made use of 60 Vbeta and 13 Jbeta primers. TCRdb's table, derived via immunoSEQ multiplex PCR, lists solely in-frame clones and lacks some. Here the sample spans roughly 140,000 clones, 80% to 90% being singletons. This TCR came from a middle-aged woman in good health and CMV-seropositive. The chain carries TRBV4-1 and TRBJ2-3, with D possibly being TRBD2 (6 bases). The specimen sequenced was PBMCs. In DNA, the CDR3 is TGCGCCAGCAGCCAAGACCCGGGGGGCACAGATACGCAGTATTTT. This encodes CASSQDPGGTDTQYF.